This TCR beta chain was recovered during a study of T cells in Graves' hyperthyroidism and ophthalmopathy (dated by TCRdb to between 2018 and 2021). For the study in its entirety: Peripheral blood was sampled at the time of initial diagnosis, prior to any treatment. Prospective prediction of ophthalmopathy was tested in an independent validation cohort of some 19 hyperthyroidism patients and 15 to 17 patients who later progressed to ophthalmopathy. To identify TCR V-J signatures that set the groups apart, the researchers used a discovery cohort of about a hundred patients, made up of approximately 43 with Graves' ophthalmopathy and approximately 57 with stable Graves' hyperthyroidism. In roughly six Graves' hyperthyroidism patients, the study also compared T-cell repertoires from thyroid tissue with T-cell repertoires from blood. According to the paper, TCR Vbeta CDR3 sequencing was carried out on some 140 peripheral blood samples, which came from under 50 ophthalmopathy, approximately 72 hyperthyroidism and roughly 17 progressor patients. The 75 to 100 discovery patients were divided at random into training and test sets in a 7:3 ratio. Once sampling was done, hyperthyroidism patients were given methimazole at a starting dose of 30 mg daily, whereas ophthalmopathy patients were given high-dose intravenous methylprednisolone.

TCR beta CDR3 regions were amplified from RNA transcripts. For the first round of RT-PCR on the TCR CDR3, the HTBI primer set was used together with the Qiagen OneStep RT-PCR kit. A second multiplex PCR round built the libraries, followed by size selection and purification. Sequencing of the libraries was done on an Illumina HiSeq2000 using paired-end 100 bp reads. The original methods were these. SOAPnuke was used to process the raw data, removing reads that contained adapters or uncalled bases, had a mean Phred below 15, or lacked an exact match to the constant primer or identifier. COPE v1.2.5 was used to merge high-quality paired reads, and clonotypes were defined as unique nucleotide sequences. MiTCR v1.1 was used to align clonotypes to the IMGT TRBV, TRBD and TRBJ reference segments. Only V-J combinations with frequency above 0.0001, covering approximately 99% of repertoires, were analysed. The TCS score was defined as the ratio of F50 (clonal expansion) to E x V (chaos), calculated using BLOSUM62-based TCRdist between CDR3 peptides within each V-J. Welch's t-statistics and random forest reduced 500 to 550 V-J features to under 15, which were used in a naive Bayes classifier (R e1071). TCRdb reran the public reads through fastp at Q25 and MiXCR, keeping productive beta chains. Rows with one shared CDR3 protein collapse into an entry with the most common genes and DNA. The V and J calls, along with clone size, are taken from TCRdb and not from the paper's own processing. Within this sample are a few hundred thousand distinct CDR3 sequences, with about 15% of them counted one time only. Clones ranked in the top ten supply around 7.8% of the sample.

The germline V gene provides CDR1 SGHTA and CDR2 FQGNSA. The CDR3, from cysteine to phenylalanine, totals 17 residues. Of all the DNA, just the CDR3 is kept, 51 bases in frame from base 1. Note on this clonotype: Its specific antigen is unknown. The junction does not match germline at one end; this may be a read error.

A patient counted as having stable Graves' hyperthyroidism if no progression to ophthalmopathy occurred over 18 months of follow-up. Hyperthyroidism patients were newly diagnosed, had a disease duration of under 2 months, and were aged 18 to 65 years. Exclusion was applied to patients with uncontrolled infections, other autoimmune diseases, pregnancy or lactation. Diagnoses relied on clinical symptoms, serum thyroxine and TRAb, thyroid ultrasound and orbital computed tomography. Ficoll-Paque density gradient centrifugation was used to isolate PBMCs from around 10 ml of fresh peripheral blood. Total RNA was extracted with Trizol reagent, and quality was checked on an Agilent 2100 Bioanalyzer. What the work shows at the level of the full study, not this receptor alone: Most expanded thyroid clonotypes (frequency above 0.001) were also found in blood, which suggests that blood repertoires may mirror thyroid immune responses. A model built on a 13 V-J signature distinguished ophthalmopathy from stable hyperthyroidism, reaching roughly 88% sensitivity and around 81% specificity in cross-validation and 80%/75% in testing. No statistical method was used to fix the sample size in advance, and group allocation was not hidden from the investigators. In validation, progression to ophthalmopathy was predicted by the model with 55% to 71% sensitivity and about 72% specificity, a median of roughly 6.4 months before onset.

Material for sequencing was blood. The receptor comes from a young woman with Graves' hyperthyroidism. Rearrangement joined TRBV7-2 to TRBJ2-3; TRBD2 is possibly the D segment (8 matching bases). The encoded CDR3 is CAGSSSQGRGEADTQYF. The DNA sequence is as follows: TGTGCCGGCAGCTCATCACAGGGGCGGGGGGAAGCAGATACGCAGTATTTT.